Listed below are T cell receptor beta chains from one sample, sequenced in a study of STAT3 mutations in large granular lymphocyte leukemia. Sequencing used immunoSEQ multiplex PCR; TCRdb keeps in-frame clones, though not all of them. The sample has about 4,300 clones, around 50% seen once. The sequenced sample consisted of peripheral blood mononuclear cells. The origin of the receptors is a male patient between 45 and 59 years old with T-cell large granular lymphocyte leukemia. Some clones in this sample may be carry-over from other donors' samples. Both conserved end residues are part of each CDR3. D genes are given only for firm matches. Size values are once, few and many counts, or a class for expanded clones, and some rows have none.

cdr3_nt	cdr3_aa	clone_size	j_call	d_call	v_call
TGCGCCAGCAGCACGGGACAGGGGGACTCCTATGGCTACACCTTC	CASSTGQGDSYGYTF	-	TRBJ1-2	TRBD1	TRBV5-1
TGTGCCAGCAGGCCACAGGGGGCGCCTTTGGATACGCAGTATTTT	CASRPQGAPLDTQYF	few	TRBJ2-3	TRBD1	TRBV27
TGTGCCAGCAGCTTCCCGGGACACCCCACCGGGGAGCTGTTTTTT	CASSFPGHPTGELFF	-	TRBJ2-2	-	TRBV5-4
TGTGCCTGCGTAACGGCTCCCTACGAGCAGTACTTC	CACVTAPYEQYF	-	TRBJ2-7	-	TRBV30
TGTGCCAGTAGTCTACAGGGGGCGCAGACAGATACGCAGTATTTT	CASSLQGAQTDTQYF	few	TRBJ2-3	TRBD1	TRBV19
TGTGCCAGCAGTTTCGGCGTCTATAGCAATCAGCCCCAGCATTTT	CASSFGVYSNQPQHF	few	TRBJ1-5	-	TRBV6-1
TGTGCCAGCTCACCTTCCTCCTACGAGCAGTACTTC	CASSPSSYEQYF	few	TRBJ2-7	-	TRBV18
TGTGCCAGCAGTGAAGGCAGGGGCTATGGCTACACCTTC	CASSEGRGYGYTF	few	TRBJ1-2	-	TRBV6-1
TGTGCCAGCAGCGTAAGGGACAGGGGATCCGATACGCAGTATTTT	CASSVRDRGSDTQYF	few	TRBJ2-3	TRBD1	TRBV9
TGTGCCAGCAGTGAGAGCAGGGTCGGAGAGACCCAGTACTTC	CASSESRVGETQYF	-	TRBJ2-5	-	TRBV6-8
TGTGCCAGCAGTGACGGACAGCCGGCCTACGAGCAGTACTTC	CASSDGQPAYEQYF	-	TRBJ2-7	-	TRBV2